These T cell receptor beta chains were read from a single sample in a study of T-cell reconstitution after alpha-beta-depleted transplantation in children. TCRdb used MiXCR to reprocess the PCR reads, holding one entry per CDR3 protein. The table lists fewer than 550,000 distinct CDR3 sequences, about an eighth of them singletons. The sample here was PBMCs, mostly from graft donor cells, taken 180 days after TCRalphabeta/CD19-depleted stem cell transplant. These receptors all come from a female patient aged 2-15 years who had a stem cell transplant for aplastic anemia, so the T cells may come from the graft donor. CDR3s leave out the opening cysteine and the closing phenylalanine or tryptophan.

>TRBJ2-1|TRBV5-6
ASSFLPRALLNNEQF
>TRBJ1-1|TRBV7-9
AIQGVKRAF
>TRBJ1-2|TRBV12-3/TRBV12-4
ASSTRQAAVGGYT
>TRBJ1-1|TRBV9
ASSVGGSQETEAF
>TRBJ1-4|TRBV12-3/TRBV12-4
ASSWRGEKLF
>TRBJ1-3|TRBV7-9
ASSPTQGAPGNTIY
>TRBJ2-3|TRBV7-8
ASSLLGRSMFLDTQY
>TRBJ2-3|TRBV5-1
ASSLRTGRRTDTQY
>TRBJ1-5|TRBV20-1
SARDHQPQH
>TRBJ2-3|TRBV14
ASSRGRTTDTQY
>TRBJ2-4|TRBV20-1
SASELGAKNIQY
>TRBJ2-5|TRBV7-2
ASSFLMAQETQY
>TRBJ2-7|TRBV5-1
ASSRDDRGYEQY
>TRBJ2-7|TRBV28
ASSHSVGGGEQY
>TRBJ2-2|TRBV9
ASSAPLGGREPNTGELF
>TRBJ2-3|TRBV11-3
ASSSRGSKTDTQY
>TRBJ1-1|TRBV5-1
ASSPSPPLDDTEAF
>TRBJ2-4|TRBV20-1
SARVGRAKNIQY
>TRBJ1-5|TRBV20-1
SARSNRGGQPQH
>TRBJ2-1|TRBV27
ATWMGTLYNEQF
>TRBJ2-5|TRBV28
ASSPSRRAPQETQY